Below, 16 T cell receptor beta chains from the same sample are listed, as sequenced in a study of control samples from healthy donors and cancer patients. Profiling relied on immunoSEQ multiplex PCR, and the TCRdb table lists in-frame clones only, not all of them. Seen here are 100,000 to 150,000 clones, roughly 87% observed once, and the top ten hold roughly 1.9%. The sample consisted of blood. These receptors all stem from a man younger than 30 in good health.

The V call is TRBV4-3, the J call TRBJ2-1; TRBD1 or TRBD2 may be the D gene (5 bases each). With 1 base removed from V and 6 bases from J, the gap between germline ends came to 16 bases. Germline V CDR1 and CDR2: LGHNA, YSLEER. There are 16 residues in the CDR3. The CDR3 bases are TGCGCCAGCAGCCAAGTCAGGGCGGGTCGGTCCAATGAGCAGTTCTTC. Residues: CASSQVRAGRSNEQFF.

The V call is TRBV19, the J call TRBJ2-1; 8 positions agree with TRBD2. Germline V CDR1 and CDR2: LNHDA, SQIVND (reference sequence). The V gene end was trimmed by 3 bases and the J gene end by 4 bases; junction bases not matched to a gene: 8. The CDR3 runs to 16 residues. CDR3 loop: CASSIMAGGGYNEQFF. As DNA, the CDR3 is TGTGCCAGTAGTATCATGGCGGGAGGAGGTTACAATGAGCAGTTCTTC.

The V gene is TRBV5-1, the J gene TRBJ1-3, with D unresolved. This CDR3 region has 15 residues. Germline V gene sequence: CDR1 SGHRS, CDR2 YFSETQ. V lost 0 bases and J lost 0, with 7 bases in between. CDR3 amino acids: CASSLGQPSGNTIYF. In DNA, the CDR3 is TGCGCCAGCAGCTTGGGGCAGCCCTCTGGAAACACCATATATTTT.

CDR3 nucleotide sequence: TGTGCCAGCAGTCCGCTAGCGAATGCAGATACGCAGTATTTT. The encoded protein is CASSPLANADTQYF. The chain joins TRBV6-4 to TRBJ2-3, with D possibly TRBD2 on 6 matching bases. Germline V gene lookup returns CDR1 MRHNA and CDR2 SNTAGT. The CDR3 contains 14 residues. Trimming stripped 5 bases from V and 4 bases from J, with 13 bases between.

This rearrangement joins TRBV6-5 to TRBJ1-2; perhaps TRBD1 as D (5 bases). This CDR3 comprises 13 residues. The ends were cut back, 2 bases at V and 8 bases at J, with 12 bases in the middle. Germline CDR1 MNHEY, CDR2 SVGAGI. The CDR3 coding sequence is TGTGCCAGCAGTTACATTGGGGACTGGGGCTACACCTTC. Translating it yields CASSYIGDWGYTF.

The V gene is TRBV27, the J gene TRBJ1-5; weak D call: TRBD1 (5 bases). The CDR3 is 13 residues long. Germline V gene lookup returns CDR1 MNHEY and CDR2 SMNVEV (reference sequence). Between the trimmed V and J ends, which lost 8 bases and 2 bases, there was a span of 10 bases. CDR3 nucleotides: TGTGCCAGCGGTCGACAGCGCAATCAGCCCCAGCATTTT. Its translation is CASGRQRNQPQHF.

V and J are TRBV28 and TRBJ1-1; 8 nucleotides line up with TRBD1. The trim removed 6 bases at V and 10 bases at J, leaving 4 bases unmatched. The CDR3 runs to 11 residues. CDR1 is MDHEN and CDR2 is SYDVKM in the germline V gene. The CDR3 is CASSSTGVAFF. The CDR3 DNA is TGTGCCAGCAGCTCGACAGGGGTAGCTTTCTTT.

Comments on this clone: Within the sample, other DNA sequences also encode this same CDR3. The chain links TRBV10-1 to TRBJ1-1; D is ambiguous. Germline CDR1 and CDR2: WNHNN and SYGVQD (reference sequence). This CDR3 is 13 amino acids long. Trimming left V 0 bases short and J 4 bases short, with 6 bases between. CDR3 in DNA: TGCGCCAGCAGTGAGTCGTCACGCACTGAAGCTTTCTTT. Translated, it gives CASSESSRTEAFF.

The gene calls are TRBV9 and TRBJ2-3, with 10 bases aligning to TRBD2. The length of the CDR3 is 13 residues. V shed 4 bases and J 5 bases; nucleotides not matched to a gene: 1. Germline CDR1 SGDLS, CDR2 YYNGEE. The CDR3 nucleotides are TGTGCCAGCAGCCCTAGCGGGAGAGATACGCAGTATTTT. It translates to CASSPSGRDTQYF.

This clone was observed a single time. The chain recombines TRBV5-4 with TRBJ2-7; D call uncertain. The germline V gene has CDR1 SGHNT and CDR2 YYREEE (reference sequence). Trimming left V 3 bases short and J 6 bases short, with 16 bases between. This CDR3 has 14 residues. The CDR3 protein is CASSSQTESLEQYF. CDR3 bases: TGTGCCAGCAGCTCCCAGACGGAGTCCCTCGAGCAGTACTTC.

The V gene is TRBV12-3 or TRBV12-4, the J gene TRBJ2-3; D remains ambiguous. The CDR3 has 13 residues. V lost 3 bases to trimming and J lost 6 bases, with 10 bases between them. The CDR3 DNA reads as TGTGCCAGCAGTTTTGGCCGCCGGGATACGCAGTATTTT. Its protein product is CASSFGRRDTQYF.

The chain carries TRBV15 and TRBJ2-5, with D unclear. Germline assignment: CDR1 LNHNV and CDR2 YYDKDF (reference sequence). The CDR3 is made up of 13 amino acids. Trimming pared 6 bases from V and 2 bases from J, leaving 10 bases between. This chain's CDR3 is CATSVAQQETQYF. DNA for the CDR3: TGTGCCACCAGTGTGGCCCAACAAGAGACCCAGTACTTC.

The CDR3 reads CASRPRGGRVRRTEAFF. Here the CDR3 DNA reads TGTGCAAGTCGCCCCAGGGGGGGGCGGGTGCGTAGGACTGAAGCTTTCTTT. This chain connects TRBV12-2 to TRBJ1-1. TRBV12-2 corresponds to a pseudogene. The CDR3 is 17 amino acids.

The chain recombines TRBV7-3 with TRBJ2-3, with TRBD2 identical over 9 bases. This CDR3 is 16 amino acids long. V trimming: 1 base; J trimming: 5 bases; junction bases outside the gene matches: 7. Germline V gene sequence: CDR1 SGHTA, CDR2 FQGTGA. CDR3 coding DNA: TGTGCCAGCAGCTTAAATAGCGGGAGAGGAGTAGATACGCAGTATTTT. Protein: CASSLNSGRGVDTQYF.

There are a few counts of this clone. The chain links TRBV19 to TRBJ2-3; D is ambiguous. V dropped 7 bases and J dropped 0 bases, with 11 bases sitting between them. The CDR3 runs 14 residues. The V gene's germline CDR1 is LNHDA and CDR2 SQIVND (reference sequence). The CDR3 DNA is TGTGCCAGTACCCCTACGGCCAGCACAGATACGCAGTATTTT. It specifies CASTPTASTDTQYF.

This clone was recorded only once. The V gene is TRBV7-9, the J gene TRBJ1-2; D may be TRBD1 (5 bases). Per the germline V gene, CDR1 is SEHNR and CDR2 is FQNEAQ (reference sequence). The CDR3 sequence is 14 residues long. The V gene lost 3 bases and the J gene lost 5 bases, with 13 bases spanning the gap. The CDR3 sequence is CASSFGQGGYGYTF. CDR3 coding DNA: TGTGCCAGCAGCTTTGGTCAGGGAGGGTATGGCTACACCTTC.